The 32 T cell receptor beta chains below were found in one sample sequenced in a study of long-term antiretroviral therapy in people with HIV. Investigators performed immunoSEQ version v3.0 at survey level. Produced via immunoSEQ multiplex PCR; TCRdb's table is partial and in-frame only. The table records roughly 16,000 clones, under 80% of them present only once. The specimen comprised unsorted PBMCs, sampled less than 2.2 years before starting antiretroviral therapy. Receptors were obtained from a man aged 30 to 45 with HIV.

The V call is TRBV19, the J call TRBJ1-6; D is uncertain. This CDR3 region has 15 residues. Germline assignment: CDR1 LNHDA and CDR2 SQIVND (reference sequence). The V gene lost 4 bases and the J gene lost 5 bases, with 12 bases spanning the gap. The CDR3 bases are TGTGCCAGTAGTACCGCGACACCGAATAATTCACCCCTCCACTTT. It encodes CASSTATPNNSPLHF.

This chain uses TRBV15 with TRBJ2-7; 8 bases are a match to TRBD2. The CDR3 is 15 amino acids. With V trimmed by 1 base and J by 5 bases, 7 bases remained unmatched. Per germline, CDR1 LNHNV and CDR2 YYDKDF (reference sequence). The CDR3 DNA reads TGTGCCACCAGCAGAGTTGAAGCGGGAGCCCACGAGCAGTACTTC. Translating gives CATSRVEAGAHEQYF.

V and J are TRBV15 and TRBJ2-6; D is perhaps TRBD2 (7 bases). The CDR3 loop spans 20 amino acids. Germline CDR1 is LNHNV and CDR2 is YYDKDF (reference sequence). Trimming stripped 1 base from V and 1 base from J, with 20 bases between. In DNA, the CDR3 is TGTGCCACCAGCAGAGTCGGGAGGAACAGGGAGAGGTCTGGGGCCAACGTCCTGACTTTC. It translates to CATSRVGRNRERSGANVLTF.

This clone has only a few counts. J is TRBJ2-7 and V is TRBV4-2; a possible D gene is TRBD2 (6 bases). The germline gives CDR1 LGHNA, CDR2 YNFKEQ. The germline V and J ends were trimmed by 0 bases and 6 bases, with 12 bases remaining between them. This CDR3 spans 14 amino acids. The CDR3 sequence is CASSQERGWGEQYF. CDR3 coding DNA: TGTGCCAGCAGCCAAGAGCGGGGATGGGGCGAGCAGTACTTC.

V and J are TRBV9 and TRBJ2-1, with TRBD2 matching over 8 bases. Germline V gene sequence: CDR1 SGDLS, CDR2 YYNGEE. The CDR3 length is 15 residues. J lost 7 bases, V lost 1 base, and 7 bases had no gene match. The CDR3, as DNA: TGTGCCAGCAGCGTAATCGGACTAGCAGGTAATGAGCAGTTCTTC. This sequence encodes CASSVIGLAGNEQFF.

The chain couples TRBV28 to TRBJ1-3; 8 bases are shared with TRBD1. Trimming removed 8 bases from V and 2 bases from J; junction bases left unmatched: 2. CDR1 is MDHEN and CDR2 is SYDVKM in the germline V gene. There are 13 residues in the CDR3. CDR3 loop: CASGQGAGNTIYF. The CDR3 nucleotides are TGTGCCAGCGGACAGGGAGCTGGAAACACCATATATTTT.

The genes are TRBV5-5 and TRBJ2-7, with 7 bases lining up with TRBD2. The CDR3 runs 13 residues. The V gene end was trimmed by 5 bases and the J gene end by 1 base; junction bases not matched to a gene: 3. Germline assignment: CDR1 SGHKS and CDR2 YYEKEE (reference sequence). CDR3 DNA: TGTGCCAGCAGAACTAGCGTTTCCTACGAGCAGTACTTC. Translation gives CASRTSVSYEQYF. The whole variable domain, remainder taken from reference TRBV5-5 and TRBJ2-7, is DAGVTQSPTHLIKTRGQQVTLRCSPISGHKSVSWYQQVLGQGPQFIFQYYEKEERGRGNFPDRFSARQFPNYSSELNVNALLLGDSALYLCASRTSVSYEQYFGPGTRLTVT.

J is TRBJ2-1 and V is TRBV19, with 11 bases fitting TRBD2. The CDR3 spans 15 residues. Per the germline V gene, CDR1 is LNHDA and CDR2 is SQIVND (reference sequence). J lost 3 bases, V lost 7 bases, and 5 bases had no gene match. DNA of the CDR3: TGTGCCAGTACAAACCTAGCGGGGGGCTACAATGAGCAGTTCTTC. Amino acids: CASTNLAGGYNEQFF.

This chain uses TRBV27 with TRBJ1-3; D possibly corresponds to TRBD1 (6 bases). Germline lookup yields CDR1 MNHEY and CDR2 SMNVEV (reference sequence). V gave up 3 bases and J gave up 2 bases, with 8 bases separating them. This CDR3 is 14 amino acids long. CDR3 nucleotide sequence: TGTGCCAGCAGTTTGACAGGTACTGGAAACACCATATATTTT. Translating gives CASSLTGTGNTIYF.

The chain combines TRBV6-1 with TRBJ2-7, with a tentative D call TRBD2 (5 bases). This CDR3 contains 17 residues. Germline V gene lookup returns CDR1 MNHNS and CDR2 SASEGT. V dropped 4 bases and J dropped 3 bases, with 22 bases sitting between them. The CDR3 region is CASSGWGGGRRIYEQYF. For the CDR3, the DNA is TGTGCCAGCAGTGGATGGGGTGGAGGTCGTCGGATCTACGAGCAGTACTTC.

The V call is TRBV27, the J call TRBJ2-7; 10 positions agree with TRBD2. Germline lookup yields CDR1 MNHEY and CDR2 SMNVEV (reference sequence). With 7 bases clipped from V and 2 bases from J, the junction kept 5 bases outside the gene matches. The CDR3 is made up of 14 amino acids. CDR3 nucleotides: TGTGCCAGCACCCCAAGCGGGAGGGCCTACGAGCAGTACTTC. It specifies CASTPSGRAYEQYF.

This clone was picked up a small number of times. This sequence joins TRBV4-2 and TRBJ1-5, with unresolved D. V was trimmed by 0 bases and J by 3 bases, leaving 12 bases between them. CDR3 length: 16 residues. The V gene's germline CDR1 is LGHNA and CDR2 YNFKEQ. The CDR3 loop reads CASSQDLPGFNQPQHF. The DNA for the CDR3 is TGTGCCAGCAGCCAAGATCTCCCAGGCTTCAATCAGCCCCAGCATTTT.

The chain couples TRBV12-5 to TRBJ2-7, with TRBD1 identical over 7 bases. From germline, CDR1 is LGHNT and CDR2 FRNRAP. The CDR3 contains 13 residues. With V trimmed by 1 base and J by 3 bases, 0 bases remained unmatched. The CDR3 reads CASGLGDSYEQYF. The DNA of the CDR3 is TGTGCTAGTGGTTTGGGGGACAGCTACGAGCAGTACTTC.

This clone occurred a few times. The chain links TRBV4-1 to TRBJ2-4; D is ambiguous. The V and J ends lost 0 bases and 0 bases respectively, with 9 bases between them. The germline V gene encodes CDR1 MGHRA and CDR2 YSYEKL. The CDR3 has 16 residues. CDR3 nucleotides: TGCGCCAGCAGCCAAGATGACTTCGTAGCCAAAAACATTCAGTACTTC. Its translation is CASSQDDFVAKNIQYF.

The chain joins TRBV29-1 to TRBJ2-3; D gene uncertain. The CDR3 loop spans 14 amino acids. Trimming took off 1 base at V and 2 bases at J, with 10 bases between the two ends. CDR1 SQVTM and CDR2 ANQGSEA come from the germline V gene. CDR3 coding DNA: TGCAGCGTTGAAGGACTTGGATTCACAGATACGCAGTATTTT. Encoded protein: CSVEGLGFTDTQYF.

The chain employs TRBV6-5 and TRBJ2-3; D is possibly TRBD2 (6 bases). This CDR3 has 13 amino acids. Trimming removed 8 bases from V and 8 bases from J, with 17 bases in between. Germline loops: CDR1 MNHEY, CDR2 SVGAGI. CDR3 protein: CASGSGGRGTQYF. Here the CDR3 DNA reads TGTGCCAGCGGGTCAGGCGGGCGGGGTACGCAGTATTTT.

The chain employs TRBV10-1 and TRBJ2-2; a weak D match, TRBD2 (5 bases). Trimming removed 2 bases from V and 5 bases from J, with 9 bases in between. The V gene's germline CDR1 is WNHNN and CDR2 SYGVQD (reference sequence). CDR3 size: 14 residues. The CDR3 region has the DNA TGCGCCAGCAGTGAGCTTCGGGGTACCGGGGAGCTGTTTTTT. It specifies CASSELRGTGELFF.

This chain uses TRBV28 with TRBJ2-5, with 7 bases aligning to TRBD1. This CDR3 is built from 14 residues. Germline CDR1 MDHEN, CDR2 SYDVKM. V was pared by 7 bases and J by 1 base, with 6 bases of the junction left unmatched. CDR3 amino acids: CASKSDRTQETQYF. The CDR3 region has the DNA TGTGCCAGCAAATCGGACAGGACCCAAGAGACCCAGTACTTC.

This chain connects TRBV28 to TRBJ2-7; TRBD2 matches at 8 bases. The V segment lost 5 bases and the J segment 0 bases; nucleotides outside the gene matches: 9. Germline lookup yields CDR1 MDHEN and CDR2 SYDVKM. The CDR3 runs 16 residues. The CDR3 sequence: CASSNPGRGGSYEQYF. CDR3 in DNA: TGTGCCAGCAGTAACCCCGGGAGGGGGGGCTCCTACGAGCAGTACTTC. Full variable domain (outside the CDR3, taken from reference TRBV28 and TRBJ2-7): DVKVTQSSRYLVKRTGEKVFLECVQDMDHENMFWYRQDPGLGLRLIYFSYDVKMKEKGDIPEGYSVSREKKERFSLILESASTNQTSMYLCASSNPGRGGSYEQYFGPGTRLTVT.

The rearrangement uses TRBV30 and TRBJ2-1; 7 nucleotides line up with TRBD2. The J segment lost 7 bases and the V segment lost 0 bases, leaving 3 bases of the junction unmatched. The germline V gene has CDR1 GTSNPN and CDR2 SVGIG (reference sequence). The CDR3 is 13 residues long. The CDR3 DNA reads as TGTGCCTGGAGTGTACCGGGAGGTAATGAGCAGTTCTTC. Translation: CAWSVPGGNEQFF.

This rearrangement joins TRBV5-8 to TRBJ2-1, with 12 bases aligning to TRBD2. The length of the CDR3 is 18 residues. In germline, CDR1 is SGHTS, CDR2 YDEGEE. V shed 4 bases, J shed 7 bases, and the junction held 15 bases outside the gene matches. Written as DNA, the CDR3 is TGTGCCAGCAGCCCGGGGAGGCTAGCGGGAGGGCCTGGTAATGAGCAGTTCTTC. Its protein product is CASSPGRLAGGPGNEQFF.

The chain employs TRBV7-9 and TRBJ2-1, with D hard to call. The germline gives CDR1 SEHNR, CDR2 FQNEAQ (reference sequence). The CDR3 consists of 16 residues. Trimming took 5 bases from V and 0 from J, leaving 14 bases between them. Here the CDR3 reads CASSPTTGSSYNEQFF. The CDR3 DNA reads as TGTGCCAGCAGCCCCACTACCGGGTCCTCCTACAATGAGCAGTTCTTC.

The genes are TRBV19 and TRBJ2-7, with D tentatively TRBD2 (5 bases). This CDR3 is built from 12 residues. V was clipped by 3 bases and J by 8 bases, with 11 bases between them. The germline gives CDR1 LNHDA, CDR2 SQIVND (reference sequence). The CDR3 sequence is CASSMMGSQQYF. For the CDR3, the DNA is TGTGCCAGTAGTATGATGGGGAGCCAGCAGTACTTC.

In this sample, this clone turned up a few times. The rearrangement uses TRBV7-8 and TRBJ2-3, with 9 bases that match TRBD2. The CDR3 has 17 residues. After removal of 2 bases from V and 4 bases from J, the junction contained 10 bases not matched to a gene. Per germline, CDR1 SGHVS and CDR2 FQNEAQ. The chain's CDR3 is CASSLIPAGGQADTQYF. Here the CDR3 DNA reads TGTGCCAGCAGCTTAATCCCGGCGGGGGGGCAGGCAGATACGCAGTATTTT. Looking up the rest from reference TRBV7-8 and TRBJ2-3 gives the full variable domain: GAGVSQSPRYKVAKRGQDVALRCDPISGHVSLFWYQQALGQGPEFLTYFQNEAQLDKSGLPSDRFFAERPEGSVSTLKIQRTQQEDSAVYLCASSLIPAGGQADTQYFGPGTRLTVL.

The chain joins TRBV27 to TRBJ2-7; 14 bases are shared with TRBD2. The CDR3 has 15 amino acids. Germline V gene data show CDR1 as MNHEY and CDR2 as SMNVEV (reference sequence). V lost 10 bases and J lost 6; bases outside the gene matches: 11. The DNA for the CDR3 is TGTGCCACTAGGGGACTAGCGGGAGTTGTCGGCGAGCAGTACTTC. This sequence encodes CATRGLAGVVGEQYF.

The CDR3 DNA reads as TGTGCCAGCAGGGACGCATTTTACGAGCAGTACTTC. Translating it yields CASRDAFYEQYF. This sequence joins TRBV6-1 and TRBJ2-7; D not certain. The V end was cut by 6 bases, the J end by 4 bases, with 10 bases between. Germline V gene sequence: CDR1 MNHNS, CDR2 SASEGT. CDR3 length equals 12 residues.

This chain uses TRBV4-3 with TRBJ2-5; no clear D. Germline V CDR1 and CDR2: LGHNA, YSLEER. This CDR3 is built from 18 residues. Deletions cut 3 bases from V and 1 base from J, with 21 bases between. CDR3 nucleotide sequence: TGCGCCAGCAGCCACTTCTTGAATCCCCTTTCCCCCCAAGAGACCCAGTACTTC. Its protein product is CASSHFLNPLSPQETQYF.

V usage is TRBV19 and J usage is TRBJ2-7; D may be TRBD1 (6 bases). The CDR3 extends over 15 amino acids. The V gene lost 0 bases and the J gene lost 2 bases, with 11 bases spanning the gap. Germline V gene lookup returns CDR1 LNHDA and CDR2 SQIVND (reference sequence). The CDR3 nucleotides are TGTGCCAGTAGTATAGATCAGGGGCTCCCCTACGAGCAGTACTTC. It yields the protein CASSIDQGLPYEQYF.

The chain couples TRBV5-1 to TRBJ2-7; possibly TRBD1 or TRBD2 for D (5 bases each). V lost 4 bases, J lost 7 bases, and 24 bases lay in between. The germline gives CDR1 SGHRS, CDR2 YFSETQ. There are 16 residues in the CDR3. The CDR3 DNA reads TGCGCCAGCAGCCTAGAACCGGGACGGAGTGCGAGTGAGCAGTACTTC. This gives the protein CASSLEPGRSASEQYF.

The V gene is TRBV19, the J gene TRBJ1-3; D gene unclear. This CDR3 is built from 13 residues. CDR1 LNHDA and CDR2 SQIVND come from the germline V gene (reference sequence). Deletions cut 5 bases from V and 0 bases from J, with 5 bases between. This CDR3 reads CASSWSSGNTIYF. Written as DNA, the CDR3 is TGTGCCAGTAGTTGGTCCTCTGGAAACACCATATATTTT.

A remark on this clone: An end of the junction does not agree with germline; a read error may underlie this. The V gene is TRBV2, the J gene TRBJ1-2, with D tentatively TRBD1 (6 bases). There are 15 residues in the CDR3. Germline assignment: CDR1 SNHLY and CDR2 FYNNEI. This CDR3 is CASTEQGVTNYGYTF. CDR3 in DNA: TGTGCCAGCACTGAACAGGGCGTAACTAACTATGGCTACACCTTC.

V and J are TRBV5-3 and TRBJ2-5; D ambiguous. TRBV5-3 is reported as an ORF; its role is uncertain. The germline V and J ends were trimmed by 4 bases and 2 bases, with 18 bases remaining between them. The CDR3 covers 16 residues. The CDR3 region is CARSPAGGPNQETQYF. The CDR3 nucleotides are TGTGCCAGAAGCCCGGCCGGTGGACCGAATCAAGAGACCCAGTACTTC.